The 29 T cell receptor beta chains presented below share a single source sample, sequenced in a study of blood T cells in healthy people across ages. PCR was performed a second time for about 6 to 12 cycles using a sample-barcoded 5' primer and a J-beta primer mix. TCRdb reprocessed the 5' RACE reads via MiXCR and lists one record per CDR3 protein. The repertoire holds fewer than 2 million distinct CDR3 sequences, with more than 35% as singletons. The sequencing input was blood. All receptors derive from a human donor in good health.

This clonotype showed up just a few times. The rearrangement links TRBV2 to TRBJ1-2; D remains unclear. This CDR3 comprises 13 residues. Germline values: CDR1 SNHLY, CDR2 FYNNEI. Trimming stripped 7 bases from V and 0 bases from J, with 9 bases between. CDR3 region: CASKPYSNYGYTF. The CDR3 DNA reads as TGTGCCAGCAAGCCGTATTCTAACTATGGCTACACCTTC.

This clonotype was counted between two and nine times. The rearrangement uses TRBV12-3 or TRBV12-4 and TRBJ1-4; 10 nucleotides align to TRBD1. The CDR3 loop spans 15 amino acids. V dropped 5 bases and J dropped 9; count of bases not matched to a gene: 9. The CDR3 reads CASSPRDRGSKKLFF. CDR3 nucleotide sequence: TGTGCCAGCAGTCCCAGGGACAGGGGATCGAAAAAACTGTTTTTT.

This clonotype has only a few counts. The chain couples TRBV10-2 to TRBJ2-7; D possibly uses TRBD1 or TRBD2 (5 bases each). The V and J ends lost 6 bases and 2 bases respectively, with 14 bases between them. Germline-derived CDR1 and CDR2 are WSHSY and SAAADI. The CDR3 covers 14 residues. The CDR3 is CASRTGTTTYEQYF. Written as DNA, the CDR3 is TGCGCCAGCAGGACCGGGACCACAACCTACGAGCAGTACTTC.

The rearrangement links TRBV6-6 to TRBJ2-1, with 9 bases matching TRBD2. CDR1 and CDR2 from the germline V gene are MNHNY and SVGAGI (reference sequence). Unmatched junction bases numbered 11, after V lost 4 bases and J lost 7 bases. There are 16 residues in the CDR3. The CDR3 coding sequence is TGTGCCAGCAGTTCGCATGGCGGGGGGGCAGATAATGAGCAGTTCTTC. Protein sequence: CASSSHGGGADNEQFF.

The CDR3, as DNA: TGTGCCAGCAGGGTTACATGGGAGCAGTTCTTC. Translating gives CASRVTWEQFF. The chain couples TRBV2 to TRBJ2-1; no reliable D call. Germline V gene data show CDR1 as SNHLY and CDR2 as FYNNEI. Trimming left V 6 bases short and J 10 bases short, with 10 bases between. The CDR3 contains 11 residues. Full variable domain (missing parts from reference TRBV2 and TRBJ2-1): EPEVTQTPSHQVTQMGQEVILRCVPISNHLYFYWYRQILGQKVEFLVSFYNNEISEKSEIFDDQFSVERPDGSNFTLKIRSTKLEDSAMYFCASRVTWEQFFGPGTRLTVL.

In nucleotides, the CDR3 is TGTGCCAGCAGTTTAGCCCGGGACTCCCAGAACACCGGGGAGCTGTTTTTT. Protein: CASSLARDSQNTGELFF. The chain uses TRBV12-3 or TRBV12-4 and TRBJ2-2, with a weak D call TRBD2 (6 bases). Trimming shortened V by 0 bases and J by 1 base, and 12 bases separated the two germline ends. This CDR3 contains 17 residues.

This clonotype has more than one count but fewer than ten. At one boundary the junction diverges from the germline segment, which might be a read error. The chain couples TRBV5-5 to TRBJ1-1, with D uncertain. This CDR3 is built from 13 residues. The germline gives CDR1 SGHKS, CDR2 YYEKEE (reference sequence). The CDR3 nucleotides are TGTGTCAGCAGCTCCCGGGGGAACACTGAAGCTTTCTTT. Protein sequence: CVSSSRGNTEAFF.

This chain uses TRBV5-1 with TRBJ2-7; the D gene is possibly TRBD2 (5 bases). V lost 0 bases, J lost 0 bases, and 10 bases lay in between. This CDR3 contains 15 residues. The germline V gene has CDR1 SGHRS and CDR2 YFSETQ. CDR3: CASSLEGSLSYEQYF. In DNA, the CDR3 is TGCGCCAGCAGCTTGGAAGGGAGCCTCTCCTACGAGCAGTACTTC.

The chain couples TRBV5-1 to TRBJ2-4; possibly TRBD2 for D (7 bases). CDR3 length equals 15 residues. Looked up from germline, CDR1 is SGHRS and CDR2 is YFSETQ. With 3 bases removed from V and 8 bases from J, the gap between germline ends came to 18 bases. This CDR3 reads CASSSRFGGLDIQYF. The CDR3 DNA follows: TGCGCCAGCAGCTCTAGATTCGGGGGGCTTGACATTCAGTACTTC.

The chain combines TRBV3-1 with TRBJ2-3; TRBD1 matches at 10 bases. The CDR3 is 15 amino acids. Per the germline V gene, CDR1 is LGHDT and CDR2 is YNNKEL (reference sequence). Losses at the gene ends were 3 bases for V and 4 bases for J; bases not matched to a gene: 4. The DNA of the CDR3 is TGTGCCAGCAGCCATACCGGACAGGGGGCAGATACGCAGTATTTT. This translates into CASSHTGQGADTQYF.

V gene TRBV15 combines with J gene TRBJ1-5; D uncertain. V was trimmed by 0 bases and J by 3 bases, leaving 9 bases between them. The CDR3 is 15 amino acids. The germline V gene has CDR1 LNHNV and CDR2 YYDKDF (reference sequence). For the CDR3, the DNA is TGTGCCACCAGCAGAGACTGGGCAATCAATCAGCCCCAGCATTTT. Its protein is CATSRDWAINQPQHF.

V is TRBV5-1 and J is TRBJ2-5; 9 bases are shared with TRBD2. CDR1 and CDR2 (germline): SGHRS, YFSETQ. There are 16 residues in the CDR3. V was clipped by 3 bases and J by 2 bases; unmatched bases: 8. CDR3 bases: TGCGCCAGCAGCTCTCGACTAGCGGAAGGACAAGAGACCCAGTACTTC. Translating gives CASSSRLAEGQETQYF. Supplemented by reference TRBV5-1 and TRBJ2-5, the full variable domain reads KAGVTQTPRYLIKTRGQQVTLSCSPISGHRSVSWYQQTPGQGLQFLFEYFSETQRNKGNFPGRFSGRQFSNSRSEMNVSTLELGDSALYLCASSSRLAEGQETQYFGPGTRLLVL.

With respect to this clonotype: With a much larger clone just one base away, this may be a read error. The V gene is TRBV29-1, the J gene TRBJ2-4, with TRBD1 matching over 10 bases. The germline V gene has CDR1 SQVTM and CDR2 ANQGSEA. J lost 8 bases, V lost 0 bases, and 7 bases had no gene match. This CDR3 has 15 amino acids. The CDR3 protein is CSVEDQGQGVDIQYF. The CDR3 bases are TGCAGCGTTGAAGATCAAGGACAGGGGGTAGACATTCAGTACTTC.

The chain is built from TRBV6-6 and TRBJ1-6; D is possibly TRBD1 (5 bases). Trimming took 7 bases from V and 3 from J, leaving 13 bases between them. CDR1 is MNHNY, CDR2 SVGAGI, per germline (reference sequence). CDR3 length: 15 residues. The CDR3 DNA reads TGTGCCAGCACACCGGGCGGGGGCTATAATTCACCCCTCCACTTT. It codes for CASTPGGGYNSPLHF.

There are a few counts of this clonotype. CDR3 region: CASSLGQYYVHDQPQHF. CDR3 nucleotide sequence: TGTGCCAGCAGCCTAGGACAGTACTATGTGCATGATCAGCCCCAGCATTTT. V gene TRBV5-5 combines with J gene TRBJ1-5; D may be TRBD1 (6 bases). V lost 4 bases, J lost 5 bases, and 22 bases lay in between. This CDR3 comprises 17 residues. Germline lookup yields CDR1 SGHKS and CDR2 YYEKEE (reference sequence).

The rearrangement joins TRBV2 to TRBJ1-2; maybe TRBD1 (6 bases). V lost 8 bases and J 5 bases, leaving 12 bases between the germline ends. Germline CDR1 and CDR2: SNHLY and FYNNEI. The CDR3 has 12 amino acids. In nucleotides, the CDR3 is TGTGCCAGCTTCGGAGGGGGGTATGGCTACACCTTC. This encodes CASFGGGYGYTF.

J is TRBJ2-5 and V is TRBV7-9, with TRBD2 as a possible D gene (7 bases). The germline V gene encodes CDR1 SEHNR and CDR2 FQNEAQ (reference sequence). The length of the CDR3 is 13 residues. V lost 7 bases to trimming and J lost 11 bases, with 20 bases between them. The CDR3 DNA reads as TGTGCCAGCAAGGGGGGGGCCTACAATGAGCAGTACTTC. This encodes CASKGGAYNEQYF.

V and J are TRBV10-3 and TRBJ1-1; possibly TRBD1 for D (6 bases). V was clipped by 5 bases and J by 4 bases, with 26 bases between them. This CDR3 comprises 18 residues. Germline values: CDR1 ENHRY, CDR2 SYGVKD. CDR3 amino acids: CAISNKQGSVLGSTEAFF. The CDR3 DNA sequence: TGTGCCATCAGTAATAAACAGGGATCGGTATTGGGGAGCACTGAAGCTTTCTTT.

The rearrangement links TRBV6-5 to TRBJ1-1, with TRBD1 matching 8 bases. CDR1 is MNHEY, CDR2 SVGAGI, per germline. The CDR3 length is 15 residues. Unmatched junction bases numbered 17, after V lost 9 bases and J lost 8 bases. This CDR3 is CASTYDLTGGGEAFF. The CDR3 DNA follows: TGTGCCAGTACTTACGACCTAACAGGGGGAGGAGAAGCTTTCTTT.

This clonotype was found a few times. The chain is built from TRBV4-3 and TRBJ2-7, with D possibly being TRBD1 (5 bases). Germline loops: CDR1 LGHNA, CDR2 YSLEER. Trimming pared 1 base from V and 1 base from J, leaving 11 bases between. The CDR3 has 15 amino acids. CDR3 loop: CASSQGRVNSYEQYF. CDR3 bases: TGCGCCAGCAGCCAAGGCAGGGTGAATTCCTACGAGCAGTACTTC.

The chain carries TRBV10-3 and TRBJ2-3, with 8 bases fitting TRBD2. V lost 0 bases and J lost 4; bases outside the gene matches: 6. Germline assignment: CDR1 ENHRY and CDR2 SYGVKD. The CDR3 totals 16 residues. The CDR3 loop is CAISESTGGAADTQYF. The CDR3 DNA reads as TGTGCCATCAGTGAGTCGACCGGGGGGGCCGCAGATACGCAGTATTTT.

This chain connects TRBV7-9 to TRBJ2-1, with 9 bases aligning to TRBD2. Germline CDR1 and CDR2: SEHNR and FQNEAQ (reference sequence). The V gene end was trimmed by 3 bases and the J gene end by 1 base; junction bases not matched to a gene: 10. The length of the CDR3 is 18 residues. CDR3 loop: CASSFLSSSGGSYNEQFF. In DNA, the CDR3 is TGTGCCAGCAGCTTCTTGTCCAGTAGCGGGGGTTCCTACAATGAGCAGTTCTTC.

V is TRBV12-3 or TRBV12-4 and J is TRBJ2-7, with unresolved D. V lost 4 bases, J lost 5 bases, and 15 bases lay in between. The CDR3 consists of 14 residues. The CDR3 coding sequence is TGTGCCAGCAGTTCCCTGGAGAAACGGGACGAGCAGTACTTC. Protein sequence: CASSSLEKRDEQYF.

The J gene is TRBJ2-3, the V gene TRBV28; possible D gene TRBD2, 6 bases. Per germline, CDR1 MDHEN and CDR2 SYDVKM. The CDR3 length is 17 residues. The V and J ends lost 5 bases and 0 bases respectively, with 18 bases between them. Here the CDR3 reads CASSPPGTLTSTDTQYF. The CDR3 region has the DNA TGTGCCAGCAGTCCCCCCGGGACTCTCACTAGCACAGATACGCAGTATTTT.

The chain is built from TRBV18 and TRBJ1-1; D unclear. Trimming took 2 bases from V and 6 from J, leaving 13 bases between them. In germline, CDR1 is KGHSH, CDR2 LQKENI. This CDR3 comprises 14 residues. CDR3 DNA: TGTGCCAGCTCACCAATTCTCAATGGAGCTGAAGCTTTCTTT. Translated, it gives CASSPILNGAEAFF.

The chain links TRBV7-9 to TRBJ2-5; 9 bases fit TRBD1. Germline-derived CDR1 and CDR2 are SEHNR and FQNEAQ (reference sequence). The CDR3 covers 17 residues. The trim removed 2 bases at V and 5 bases at J, leaving 12 bases unmatched. The CDR3 sequence is CASSLRGAGTGKETQYF. The CDR3 region has the DNA TGTGCCAGCAGCTTAAGGGGGGCTGGGACAGGGAAGGAGACCCAGTACTTC. Full variable domain (outside the CDR3, taken from reference TRBV7-9 and TRBJ2-5): DTGVSQNPRHKITKRGQNVTFRCDPISEHNRLYWYRQTLGQGPEFLTYFQNEAQLEKSRLLSDRFSAERPKGSFSTLEIQRTEQGDSAMYLCASSLRGAGTGKETQYFGPGTRLLVL.

This clonotype has just a few counts. The chain uses TRBV7-2 and TRBJ2-3; a possible D gene is TRBD1 (5 bases). Germline V CDR1 and CDR2: SGHTA, FQGNSA. The CDR3 extends over 12 amino acids. Trimming shortened V by 5 bases and J by 5 bases, and 8 bases separated the two germline ends. CDR3 amino acids: CASSRGQDTQYF. DNA of the CDR3: TGTGCCAGCAGCAGGGGTCAAGATACGCAGTATTTT.

The rearrangement links TRBV12-3 or TRBV12-4 to TRBJ1-1; 10 positions match TRBD1. The CDR3 loop spans 15 amino acids. Trimming removed 4 bases from V and 1 base from J; junction bases left unmatched: 3. The CDR3 is CASSSRTGGNTEAFF. The CDR3 DNA is TGTGCCAGCAGTTCCCGGACAGGGGGGAACACTGAAGCTTTCTTT.

The chain has TRBV9 and TRBJ1-2; 10 bases line up with TRBD1. Germline CDR1 and CDR2: SGDLS and YYNGEE. The junction had 5 bases not matched to a gene; V was cut back by 2 bases and J by 4 bases. The CDR3 runs 15 residues. CDR3 in DNA: TGTGCCAGCAGCGTGAGCGGGGACAGGGGCTATGGCTACACCTTC. Translating gives CASSVSGDRGYGYTF.